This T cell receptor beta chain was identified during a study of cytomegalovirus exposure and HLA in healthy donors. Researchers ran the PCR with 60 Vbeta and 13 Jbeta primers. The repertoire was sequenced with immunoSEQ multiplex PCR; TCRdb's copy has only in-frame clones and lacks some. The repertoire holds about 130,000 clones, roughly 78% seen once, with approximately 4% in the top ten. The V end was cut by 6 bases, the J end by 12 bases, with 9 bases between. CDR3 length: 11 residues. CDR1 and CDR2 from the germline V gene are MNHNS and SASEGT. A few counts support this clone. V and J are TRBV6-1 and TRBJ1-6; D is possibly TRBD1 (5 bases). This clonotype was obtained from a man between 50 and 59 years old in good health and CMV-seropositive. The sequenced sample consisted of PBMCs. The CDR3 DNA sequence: TGTGCCAGCAGGGACAAAAAACCCCTCCACTTT. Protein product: CASRDKKPLHF.